Presented here are 20 T cell receptor beta chains from one specimen sequenced in a study of blood T cells in healthy people across ages. Sample-barcoded 5' priming and a J-beta primer mix drove a second PCR of roughly 7 to 11 cycles. MiXCR, run by TCRdb on the 5' RACE reads, gives a single entry per CDR3 protein. The sample has approximately 900,000 distinct CDR3 sequences; 25% to 30% are singletons. The sample was also reused in another study, on T cells of mothers and their children.

Sequenced sample: blood. The receptor source for this set is a woman between 40 and 55 years old in good health.

This clonotype was counted at least ten times. The chain recombines TRBV6-2 or TRBV6-3 with TRBJ2-1, with 7 bases matching TRBD2. The CDR3 is made up of 12 amino acids. V lost 7 bases and J lost 7; bases outside the gene matches: 4. Germline CDR1 is MNHEY and CDR2 is SVGEGT. The CDR3 protein is CASKRLANEQFF. The CDR3 nucleotides read TGTGCCAGCAAGAGACTAGCAAATGAGCAGTTCTTC.

With regard to this clonotype: Just one base apart from a much larger clone, this may be a read error. This rearrangement joins TRBV7-2 to TRBJ1-3; TRBD1 matches at 9 bases. CDR1 SGHTA and CDR2 FQGNSA come from the germline V gene. CDR3 length: 16 residues. CDR3 sequence: CANSLYTGGDGNTIYF. CDR3 DNA sequence: TGTGCCAACAGCTTATACACAGGGGGCGACGGAAACACCATATATTTT.

Worth noting for this clonotype: At one of its ends the junction is not consistent with the germline gene, which may arise from a read error. The DNA of the CDR3 is TGTGCCGGCAAAAGCAGGGAAGCGGGCAATCGGCCCCAGCATTTT. Protein product: CAGKSREAGNRPQHF. The chain uses TRBV12-3 or TRBV12-4 and TRBJ1-5; D is perhaps TRBD1 (5 bases). The CDR3 contains 15 residues.

The chain employs TRBV20-1 and TRBJ2-1; maybe TRBD2 (6 bases). The CDR3 length is 12 residues. Trimming took off 0 bases at V and 7 bases at J, with 7 bases between the two ends. Germline V CDR1 and CDR2: DFQATT, SNEGSKA (reference sequence). Here the CDR3 reads CSARDGGNEQFF. CDR3 bases: TGCAGTGCTAGAGATGGGGGGAATGAGCAGTTCTTC.

The V gene is TRBV7-3, the J gene TRBJ2-4; TRBD2 matches 8 bases. Unmatched junction bases numbered 16, after V lost 2 bases and J lost 13 bases. The germline gives CDR1 SGHTA, CDR2 FQGTGA. This CDR3 has 16 amino acids. The CDR3 nucleotides are TGTGCCAGCAGCTTAGATCGCCGGGGGACTAGGAATGAGCAGTACTTC. Its protein product is CASSLDRRGTRNEQYF.

About this clonotype itself: It may be a read error: a sequence one base away is much more abundant. The V gene is TRBV5-1, the J gene TRBJ2-6; D perhaps matches TRBD1 (5 bases). This CDR3 is built from 16 residues. Germline CDR1 SGHRS, CDR2 YFSETQ. The chain's CDR3 is CASSLGTVSGANALTF. The CDR3 coding sequence is TGCGCCAGCAGCTTGGGTACGGTCTCTGGGGCCAACGCCCTGACTTTC.

As to this clonotype: Compared with germline, one end of the junction differs, possibly owing to a read error. The chain uses TRBV7-9 and TRBJ1-5; no clear D gene. Germline CDR1 reads SEHNR; CDR2 reads FQNEAQ (reference sequence). The CDR3 contains 13 residues. CDR3 bases: TGTGTCAGCAGCTTAGGCAGAAATCAGCCCCAGCATTTT. Translation gives CVSSLGRNQPQHF.

In its sample, this clonotype was seen a few times. The V and J genes are TRBV28 and TRBJ1-2; D not certain. The CDR3 runs to 18 residues. CDR1 and CDR2 (germline): MDHEN, SYDVKM. V lost 5 bases and J 7 bases, leaving 29 bases between the germline ends. DNA for the CDR3: TGTGCCAGCAGTCCGCCCCCGAGGACCGACCGACGAGGGAGTGGCTACACCTTC. Translation: CASSPPPRTDRRGSGYTF.

The sample holds many counts of this clonotype. The chain links TRBV15 to TRBJ2-5; 10 positions agree with TRBD2. The V and J ends lost 1 base and 5 bases, in that order; junction bases with no gene match: 7. Looked up from germline, CDR1 is LNHNV and CDR2 is YYDKDF (reference sequence). There are 16 residues in the CDR3. This chain's CDR3 is CATSRGTAGGHETQYF. CDR3 DNA sequence: TGTGCCACCAGCAGAGGCACAGCGGGGGGGCATGAGACCCAGTACTTC. The complete variable domain, with remaining parts taken from reference TRBV15 and TRBJ2-5, reads DAMVIQNPRYQVTQFGKPVTLSCSQTLNHNVMYWYQQKSSQAPKLLFHYYDKDFNNEADTPDNFQSRRPNTSFCFLDIRSPGLGDTAMYLCATSRGTAGGHETQYFGPGTRLLVL.

The CDR3 DNA reads as TGTGCCACCGCCGAGGGACACGGAAATAATCAGCCCCAGCATTTT. This translates into CATAEGHGNNQPQHF. The gene calls are TRBV24-1 and TRBJ1-5, with D tentatively TRBD1 (6 bases). The CDR3 contains 15 residues. The V end lost 9 bases, the J end lost 4 bases, and 18 bases lay between the germline ends. Per germline, CDR1 KGHDR and CDR2 SFDVKD.

As for this clonotype: It is likely a read error, because the conserved phenylalanine at the end of the CDR3 is missing. The chain recombines TRBV10-3 with TRBJ1-5; 9 positions agree with TRBD1. Trimming took 0 bases from V and 6 from J; bases not matched to a gene: 6. CDR1 is ENHRY and CDR2 is SYGVKD in the germline V gene. The CDR3 covers 16 residues. The CDR3 protein is CAISESTGGEGQPQHV. CDR3 nucleotide sequence: TGTGCCATCAGTGAGTCAACAGGGGGCGAAGGTCAGCCCCAGCATGTT.

This clonotype occurred many times. The rearrangement uses TRBV12-3 or TRBV12-4 and TRBJ2-7; D might be TRBD2 (6 bases). The CDR3 has 14 amino acids. Trimming took off 3 bases at V and 2 bases at J, with 11 bases between the two ends. The DNA for the CDR3 is TGTGCCAGCAGTTTGGGGGGTTTAACCTACGAGCAGTACTTC. Translating gives CASSLGGLTYEQYF.

As regards this clonotype: The junction shows a germline mismatch at one end, possibly a read error. The V gene is TRBV9, the J gene TRBJ2-1, with 7 bases fitting TRBD1. CDR1 is SGDLS, CDR2 YYNGEE, per germline. The length of the CDR3 is 14 residues. The chain's CDR3 is CACSRQGWGNEQFF. DNA of the CDR3: TGTGCCTGCAGTAGACAGGGTTGGGGAAATGAGCAGTTCTTC.

This clonotype was counted a few times. The V and J genes are TRBV12-3 or TRBV12-4 and TRBJ1-2, with unresolved D. There are 12 residues in the CDR3. Trimming removed 7 bases at V and 14 bases at J, with 20 bases between. The CDR3 loop is CASMYLRGFPTF. CDR3 coding DNA: TGTGCCAGCATGTACCTCCGGGGATTCCCTACCTTC.

The V and J genes are TRBV7-2 and TRBJ2-7; a weak D match, TRBD2 (5 bases). With the DNA end fitting TRBJ2-5 better, the J assignment may be wrong. The CDR3 sequence is 13 residues long. In germline, CDR1 is SGHTA, CDR2 FQGNSA. DNA for the CDR3: TGTGCCAGCAGCGAGCGGACTGAAGAGACCCAGTACTTC. Its protein product is CASSERTEETQYF.

The table lists this clonotype with many counts. The gene calls are TRBV7-8 and TRBJ2-5; TRBD2 matches at 11 bases. CDR3 length: 16 residues. The germline V gene has CDR1 SGHVS and CDR2 FQNEAQ. V trimming: 4 bases; J trimming: 4 bases; junction bases outside the gene matches: 8. CDR3 DNA sequence: TGTGCCAGCAGCTCGCGACTAGCGGGGCTTGTAGAGACCCAGTACTTC. Translating it yields CASSSRLAGLVETQYF.

On this clonotype itself: A single base separates this from a much larger clone, so it may be a read error. This rearrangement joins TRBV28 to TRBJ2-1; no clear D gene. The V gene lost 5 bases and the J gene lost 0 bases, with 14 bases spanning the gap. CDR1 MDHEN and CDR2 SYDVKM come from the germline V gene. There are 16 residues in the CDR3. In DNA form, the CDR3 reads TGTGCCAGCAGTCCCCTCGGTGACCGCTCCTACAATGAGCAGTTCTTC. This codes for CASSPLGDRSYNEQFF.

The chain combines TRBV2 with TRBJ2-2; tentative D call: TRBD2 (7 bases). V was clipped by 3 bases and J by 4 bases, with 21 bases between them. This CDR3 region has 18 residues. CDR1 and CDR2 from the germline V gene are SNHLY and FYNNEI. The CDR3 is CASSDFGGGRPGTGELFF. The CDR3 DNA follows: TGTGCCAGCAGTGATTTTGGGGGGGGGCGACCGGGCACCGGGGAGCTGTTTTTT.

There are a few counts of this clonotype. The chain links TRBV11-2 to TRBJ1-1; D not resolved. CDR1 and CDR2 (germline): SGHAT, FQNNGV. This CDR3 region has 14 residues. Trimming took off 4 bases at V and 8 bases at J, with 17 bases between the two ends. CDR3 in amino acids: CASSYFPDSEEAFF. Here the CDR3 DNA reads TGTGCCAGCAGCTATTTCCCGGACTCCGAGGAAGCTTTCTTT.

This clonotype was seen many times. CDR3 amino acids: CASSPDRVYNEQFF. CDR3 in DNA: TGTGCCAGCAGTCCAGACAGGGTTTACAATGAGCAGTTCTTC. This chain uses TRBV6-1 with TRBJ2-1; TRBD1 matches at 7 bases. The CDR3 is made up of 14 amino acids. Trimming at V came to 5 bases and at J to 4 bases, leaving 5 bases not matched to a gene. Germline V lookup: CDR1 MNHNS, CDR2 SASEGT.